This record concerns one T cell receptor beta chain sequence. Its antigen is still unknown. Caucasian adults living in Nashville, Tennessee, provided all samples. Some clones are missing from TCRdb's copy, which holds only in-frame ones; the method was immunoSEQ multiplex PCR. The data show about a million clones, about 80% seen once. The entry originates in a study of shared clonotypes between healthy human individuals. The CDR3 is made up of 13 amino acids. The V end lost 4 bases, the J end lost 6 bases, and 15 bases lay between the germline ends. Germline-derived CDR1 and CDR2 are SQVTM and ANQGSEA. Overall study results and limits: Rarefaction indicated that sorted-subset sequencing remained incomplete although depth was large. Researchers found naive subsets generally carried larger estimated richness than memory subsets.

Specimen: memory CD4+ T cells sorted from blood. Subset specified: CD45RA-negative fraction. This receptor was identified in a man between 18 and 35 years old in good health. J is TRBJ1-2 and V is TRBV29-1; D is possibly TRBD1 (6 bases). The CDR3 loop reads CSVVGGPEDGYTF. CDR3 nucleotides: TGCAGCGTTGTTGGGGGCCCTGAGGATGGCTACACCTTC. Full variable domain (outside the CDR3, taken from reference TRBV29-1 and TRBJ1-2): SAVISQKPSRDICQRGTSLTIQCQVDSQVTMMFWYRQQPGQSLTLIATANQGSEATYESGFVIDKFPISRPNLTFSTLTVSNMSPEDSSIYLCSVVGGPEDGYTFGSGTRLTVV.